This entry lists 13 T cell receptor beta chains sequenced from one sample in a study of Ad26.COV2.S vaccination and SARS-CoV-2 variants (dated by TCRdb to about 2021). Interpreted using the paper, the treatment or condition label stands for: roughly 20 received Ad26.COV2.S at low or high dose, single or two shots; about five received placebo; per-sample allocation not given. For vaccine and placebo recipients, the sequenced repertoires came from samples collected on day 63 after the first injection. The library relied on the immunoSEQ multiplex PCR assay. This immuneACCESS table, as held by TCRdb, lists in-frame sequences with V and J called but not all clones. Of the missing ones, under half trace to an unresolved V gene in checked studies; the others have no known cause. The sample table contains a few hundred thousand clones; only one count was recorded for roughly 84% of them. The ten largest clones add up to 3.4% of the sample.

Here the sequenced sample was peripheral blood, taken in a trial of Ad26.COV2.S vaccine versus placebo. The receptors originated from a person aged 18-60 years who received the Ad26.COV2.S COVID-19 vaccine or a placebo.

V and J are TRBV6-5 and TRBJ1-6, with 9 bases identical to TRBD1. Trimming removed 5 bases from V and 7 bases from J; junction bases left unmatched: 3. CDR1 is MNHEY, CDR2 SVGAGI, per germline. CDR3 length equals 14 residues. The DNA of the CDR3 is TGTGCCAGCAGTCGACAGGGGGACAATTCACCCCTCCACTTT. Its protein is CASSRQGDNSPLHF.

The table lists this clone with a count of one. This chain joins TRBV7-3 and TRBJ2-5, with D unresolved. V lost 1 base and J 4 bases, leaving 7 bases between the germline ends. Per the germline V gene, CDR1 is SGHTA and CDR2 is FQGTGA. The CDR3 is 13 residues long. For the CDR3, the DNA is TGTGCCAGCAGCTTAATCTCCGGAGAGACCCAGTACTTC. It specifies CASSLISGETQYF.

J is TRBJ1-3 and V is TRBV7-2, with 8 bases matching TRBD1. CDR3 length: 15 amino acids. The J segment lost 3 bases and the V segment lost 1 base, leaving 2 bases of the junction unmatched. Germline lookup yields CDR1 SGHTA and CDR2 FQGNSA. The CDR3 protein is CASSLETGVGNTIYF. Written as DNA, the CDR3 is TGTGCCAGCAGCTTAGAGACAGGGGTTGGAAACACCATATATTTT.

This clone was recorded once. CDR3 nucleotide sequence: TGTGCCAGCAGCTTGGGGGGGTACGAGCAGTACTTC. Translated: CASSLGGYEQYF. This rearrangement joins TRBV5-5 to TRBJ2-7; D assignment may be TRBD1 or TRBD2 (5 bases each). Germline CDR1 SGHKS, CDR2 YYEKEE (reference sequence). The CDR3 has 12 amino acids. The ends were cut back, 0 bases at V and 4 bases at J, with 5 bases in the middle.

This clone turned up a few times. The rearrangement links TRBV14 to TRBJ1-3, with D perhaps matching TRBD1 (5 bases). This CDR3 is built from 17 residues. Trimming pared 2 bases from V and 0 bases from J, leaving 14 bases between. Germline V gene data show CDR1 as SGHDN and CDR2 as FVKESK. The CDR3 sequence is CASSQFGQGVSGNTIYF. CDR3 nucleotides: TGTGCCAGCAGCCAATTTGGGCAGGGAGTCTCTGGAAACACCATATATTTT.

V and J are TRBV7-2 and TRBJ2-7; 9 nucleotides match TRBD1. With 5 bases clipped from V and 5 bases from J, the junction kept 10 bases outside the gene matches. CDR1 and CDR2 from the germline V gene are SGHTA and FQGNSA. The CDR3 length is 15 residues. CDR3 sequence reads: CASSIGQGWMNEQYF. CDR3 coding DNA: TGTGCCAGCAGCATAGGACAGGGGTGGATGAACGAGCAGTACTTC.

CDR3 loop: CASSLIEQTFDEQFF. The CDR3 coding sequence is TGTGCCAGCAGCTTAATAGAACAGACCTTCGATGAGCAGTTCTTC. This sequence joins TRBV7-9 and TRBJ2-1, with D unclear. V dropped 2 bases and J dropped 8 bases, with 16 bases sitting between them. The CDR3 has 15 residues. CDR1 is SEHNR, CDR2 FQNEAQ, per germline (reference sequence).

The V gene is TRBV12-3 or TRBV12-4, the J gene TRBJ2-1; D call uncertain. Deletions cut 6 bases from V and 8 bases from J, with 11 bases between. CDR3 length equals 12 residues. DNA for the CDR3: TGTGCCAGCAGACCGGTTGGGGATGAGCAGTTCTTC. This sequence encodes CASRPVGDEQFF.

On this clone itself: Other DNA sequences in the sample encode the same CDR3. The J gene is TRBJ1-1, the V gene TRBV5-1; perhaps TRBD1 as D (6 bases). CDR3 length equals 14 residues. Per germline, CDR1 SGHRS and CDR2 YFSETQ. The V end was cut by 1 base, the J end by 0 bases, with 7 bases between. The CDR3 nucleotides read TGCGCCAGCAGCTTGACAGGGATGAACACTGAAGCTTTCTTT. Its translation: CASSLTGMNTEAFF.

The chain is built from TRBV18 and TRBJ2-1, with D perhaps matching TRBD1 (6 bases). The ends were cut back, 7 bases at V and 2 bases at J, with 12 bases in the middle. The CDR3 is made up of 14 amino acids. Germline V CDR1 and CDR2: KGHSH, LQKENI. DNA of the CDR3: TGTGCCAGCTACAGGGATCGCGCCTACAATGAGCAGTTCTTC. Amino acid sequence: CASYRDRAYNEQFF. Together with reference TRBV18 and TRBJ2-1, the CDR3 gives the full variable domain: NAGVMQNPRHLVRRRGQEARLRCSPMKGHSHVYWYRQLPEEGLKFMVYLQKENIIDESGMPKERFSAEFPKEGPSILRIQQVVRGDSAAYFCASYRDRAYNEQFFGPGTRLTVL.

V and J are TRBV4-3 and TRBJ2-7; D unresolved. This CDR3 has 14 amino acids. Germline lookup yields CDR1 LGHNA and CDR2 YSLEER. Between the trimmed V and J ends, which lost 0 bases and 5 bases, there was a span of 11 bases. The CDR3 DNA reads TGCGCCAGCAGCCAAGATAAGACGGTCCACGAGCAGTACTTC. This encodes CASSQDKTVHEQYF.

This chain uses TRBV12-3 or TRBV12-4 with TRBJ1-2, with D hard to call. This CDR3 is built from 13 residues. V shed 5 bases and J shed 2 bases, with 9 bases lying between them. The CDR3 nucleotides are TGTGCCAGCAGTCGTCAGGAAAACTATGGCTACACCTTC. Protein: CASSRQENYGYTF.

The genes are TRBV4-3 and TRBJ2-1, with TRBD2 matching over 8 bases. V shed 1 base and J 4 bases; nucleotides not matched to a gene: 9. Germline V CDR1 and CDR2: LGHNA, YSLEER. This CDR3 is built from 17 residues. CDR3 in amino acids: CASSQVYLAGGYNEQFF. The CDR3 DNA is TGCGCCAGCAGCCAAGTATATCTCGCGGGGGGTTACAATGAGCAGTTCTTC.